This T cell receptor beta chain originates from a study of vaccination effects on CD4 cells after COVID-19. Findings of the study overall: Clones that were induced by infection or by vaccine showed marked contraction late after vaccination.

There are 13 residues in the CDR3. V was cut by 7 bases and J by 2 bases, with 11 bases left in between. Comment on this clone: Its specificity is unknown.

Before sequencing took place, the ViraFEST assay used viral peptide pools to expand antigen-specific CD4+ T cells. When roughly eleven days of culture had elapsed, CD4+ T cells were isolated. Between March and December 2020, the person had a SARS-CoV-2 infection that PCR confirmed. IL-2 at approximately 9.7 IU/ml and peptides at around 10 ug/ml were added to cultured PBMC, around 2.2 million per well. HIV-1 Nef peptides, pooled, formed the negative control culture. On both days 3 and 7, half of the culture medium was replaced with IL-2 medium. Sequenced by immunoSEQ multiplex PCR; TCRdb stores in-frame clones only, minus some. The sample has 63,000 or so clones; 73% are singletons.

This clonotype was obtained from a human donor who had a prior SARS-CoV-2 infection. The material sequenced was CD4+ T cells from PBMCs cultured with HIV peptides, taken before COVID-19 vaccination. Subset denoted: HIV-1 Nef peptide pool negative control/reference culture. J is TRBJ1-2 and V is TRBV12-3 or TRBV12-4; D remains ambiguous. The CDR3 coding sequence is TGTGCCAGCACCTTTTCGCTGAACTATGGCTACACCTTC. Translated, it gives CASTFSLNYGYTF.